One sample yielded the 5 T cell receptor beta chains listed below, sequenced in a study of patients and donors after allogeneic stem cell transplantation. One entry per CDR3 protein, called by TCRdb with MiXCR from the RT-PCR reads. The top ten clones hold more than 25% of a sample with fewer than 60,000 distinct CDR3 sequences, about an eighth of them seen once. The specimen sequenced was blood, either unsorted or a sorted T cell fraction (not recorded which). Receptors originate from a human donor who was either an allogeneic HSCT recipient or a stem cell or donor lymphocyte infusion donor (not recorded which). It is not recorded whose cells these are; they may come from a transplant donor.

This clonotype has more than one count but fewer than ten. The chain employs TRBV6-5 and TRBJ2-1; TRBD1 matches at 7 bases. J was trimmed by 5 bases and V by 10 bases; bases with no gene match: 17. The length of the CDR3 is 16 residues. CDR1 is MNHEY, CDR2 SVGAGI, per germline. The DNA for the CDR3 is TGTGCCACCTCACTTCACCGGGACAGACAGGACAATGAGCAGTTCTTC. Amino acid sequence: CATSLHRDRQDNEQFF.

This clonotype was seen a few times. This CDR3 is CASSQEAGGLVEQFF. The DNA of the CDR3 is TGTGCCAGCAGCCAAGAGGCGGGAGGTTTGGTTGAGCAGTTCTTC. The chain joins TRBV3-1 to TRBJ2-1; 8 nucleotides align to TRBD2. The germline V gene has CDR1 LGHDT and CDR2 YNNKEL (reference sequence). The ends lost 0 bases at V and 9 bases at J; junction bases unmatched: 7. The CDR3 is made up of 15 amino acids.

The table lists this clonotype with many counts. The chain carries TRBV6-5 and TRBJ2-3; 7 bases line up with TRBD2. With V trimmed by 4 bases and J by 4 bases, 8 bases remained unmatched. CDR1 is MNHEY and CDR2 is SVGAGI in the germline V gene. The CDR3 covers 15 residues. The CDR3 sequence: CASSWGGRASDTQYF. CDR3 DNA sequence: TGTGCCAGCAGTTGGGGGGGGAGGGCCTCAGATACGCAGTATTTT.

The V call is TRBV12-3 or TRBV12-4, the J call TRBJ1-6; D is unresolved. This CDR3 region has 17 residues. Trimming removed 3 bases at V and 5 bases at J, with 17 bases between. The CDR3 DNA sequence: TGTGCCAGCAGTTTTATCGTCGGGCAGACCAATAATTCACCCCTCCACTTT. Translated: CASSFIVGQTNNSPLHF.

This clonotype has only a few counts. This CDR3 reads CASSLGPTGAETQYF. The CDR3 DNA is TGTGCCAGCAGCTTAGGACCGACAGGGGCGGAGACCCAGTACTTC. The chain joins TRBV7-9 to TRBJ2-5; TRBD1 aligns across 8 bases. V lost 1 base to trimming and J lost 5 bases; unmatched junction nucleotides: 6. The CDR3 runs to 15 residues. Germline CDR1 and CDR2: SEHNR and FQNEAQ (reference sequence).